Below, 29 T cell receptor beta chains from the same sample are listed, as sequenced in a study of blood T cell repertoires in COVID-19. The method was immunoSEQ multiplex PCR; TCRdb's version includes in-frame clones alone and lacks a portion of them. The sample has 170,000 or so clones, approximately 80% seen once. Sequencing input: peripheral blood. The receptor set was obtained from a woman aged 60-70 years with acute or convalescent COVID-19.

This clone has more than one count but fewer than ten. This rearrangement joins TRBV7-2 to TRBJ2-1, with a weak D call TRBD2 (7 bases). The V end was cut by 6 bases, the J end by 11 bases, with 17 bases between. CDR1 and CDR2 from the germline V gene are SGHTA and FQGNSA. CDR3 length: 13 residues. The CDR3 spells CASSSTGGQQQFF. The CDR3 DNA follows: TGTGCCAGCAGTTCAACCGGGGGGCAGCAGCAGTTCTTC.

This clone came up a few times. This sequence joins TRBV6-2 or TRBV6-3 and TRBJ1-5; 8 nucleotides line up with TRBD1. This CDR3 spans 14 amino acids. The germline V gene has CDR1 MNHEY and CDR2 SVGEGT. The ends lost 2 bases at V and 7 bases at J; junction bases unmatched: 4. Here the CDR3 DNA reads TGTGCCAGCAGTTACCCAGGGGACAGGCAGCCCCAGCATTTT. This translates into CASSYPGDRQPQHF.

The rearrangement uses TRBV19 and TRBJ2-1; TRBD2 aligns across 9 bases. Losses at the gene ends were 6 bases for V and 14 bases for J; bases not matched to a gene: 8. CDR3 size: 12 residues. Germline CDR1 reads LNHDA; CDR2 reads SQIVND (reference sequence). CDR3 protein: CASSASGAAKFF. CDR3 in DNA: TGTGCCAGTAGCGCTAGCGGGGCCGCCAAGTTCTTC.

The V gene is TRBV9, the J gene TRBJ2-1, with D hard to call. Trimming cost V 0 bases and J 6 bases, with 13 bases left between them. The length of the CDR3 is 15 residues. CDR1 and CDR2 (germline): SGDLS, YYNGEE. The CDR3, as DNA: TGTGCCAGCAGCGTAGAGTCCTTCCGAGGCAATGAGCAGTTCTTC. Translating gives CASSVESFRGNEQFF.

This chain connects TRBV18 to TRBJ2-3, with TRBD2 matching 13 bases. V lost 5 bases, J lost 2 bases, and 7 bases stayed unmatched. This CDR3 region has 17 residues. CDR1 and CDR2 (germline): KGHSH, LQKENI. The CDR3 sequence: CASSTSGGAGATDTQYF. In DNA, the CDR3 is TGTGCCAGCTCAACTAGCGGGGGGGCCGGTGCCACAGATACGCAGTATTTT.

The chain carries TRBV28 and TRBJ2-5; TRBD1 might be the D (5 bases). The germline gives CDR1 MDHEN, CDR2 SYDVKM. The CDR3 consists of 14 residues. Trimming cost V 6 bases and J 0 bases, with 11 bases left between them. DNA of the CDR3: TGTGCCAGCAGCCCCCCAGGGAACCAAGAGACCCAGTACTTC. Residues: CASSPPGNQETQYF.

This clone was counted a few times. The chain has TRBV19 and TRBJ1-2; D might be TRBD1 (5 bases). V dropped 5 bases and J dropped 4 bases, with 14 bases sitting between them. There are 14 residues in the CDR3. Germline loops: CDR1 LNHDA, CDR2 SQIVND (reference sequence). DNA of the CDR3: TGTGCCAGTAGTGCCAGGGAGGGGAGCTATGGCTACACCTTC. Its protein product is CASSAREGSYGYTF.

V and J are TRBV20-1 and TRBJ1-1; 7 nucleotides line up with TRBD1. With 3 bases clipped from V and 7 bases from J, the junction kept 14 bases outside the gene matches. The CDR3 is 15 amino acids. In germline, CDR1 is DFQATT, CDR2 SNEGSKA (reference sequence). The CDR3: CSASGDSLFNNEAFF. In nucleotides, the CDR3 is TGCAGTGCTAGTGGGGACAGCCTTTTTAATAATGAAGCTTTCTTT.

This chain uses TRBV2 with TRBJ2-5; D is unclear. Germline loops: CDR1 SNHLY, CDR2 FYNNEI. V dropped 3 bases and J dropped 0 bases, with 8 bases sitting between them. The CDR3 totals 14 residues. For the CDR3, the DNA is TGTGCCAGCAGTGAGCTGCGAAACCAAGAGACCCAGTACTTC. This sequence encodes CASSELRNQETQYF.

The CDR3 DNA is TGTGCCAGCTCACAGCAGGGCATTAATGAAAAACTGTTTTTT. Protein sequence: CASSQQGINEKLFF. The chain links TRBV18 to TRBJ1-4, with TRBD1 as a possible D gene (5 bases). Germline CDR1 is KGHSH and CDR2 is LQKENI. Trimming cost V 4 bases and J 4 bases, with 10 bases left between them. The CDR3 has 14 amino acids.

The chain links TRBV20-1 to TRBJ1-5, with TRBD1 as a possible D gene (6 bases). V was shortened by 3 bases and J by 2 bases, with 11 bases between the two germline ends. CDR1 is DFQATT and CDR2 is SNEGSKA in the germline V gene (reference sequence). This CDR3 is 14 amino acids long. The chain's CDR3 is CSASLQGRNQPQHF. CDR3 nucleotide sequence: TGCAGTGCTAGTCTGCAGGGGCGCAATCAGCCCCAGCATTTT.

This clone was seen more than once but under ten times. The chain is built from TRBV5-6 and TRBJ2-7; D is possibly TRBD1 (6 bases). Germline-derived CDR1 and CDR2 are SGHDT and YYEEEE. The CDR3 contains 12 residues. The V and J ends lost 7 bases and 0 bases respectively, with 8 bases between them. The CDR3 nucleotides read TGTGCCAGCCACAGGGCCTCCTACGAGCAGTACTTC. Translation: CASHRASYEQYF. Together with reference TRBV5-6 and TRBJ2-7, the CDR3 gives the full variable domain: DAGVTQSPTHLIKTRGQQVTLRCSPKSGHDTVSWYQQALGQGPQFIFQYYEEEERQRGNFPDRFSGHQFPNYSSELNVNALLLGDSALYLCASHRASYEQYFGPGTRLTVT.

This chain links TRBV5-4 with TRBJ1-2, with 10 bases matching TRBD1. The CDR3 has 15 residues. V shed 2 bases, J shed 3 bases, and the junction held 4 bases outside the gene matches. Germline CDR1 and CDR2: SGHNT and YYREEE (reference sequence). The CDR3 region is CASSFIGTGDYGYTF. CDR3 nucleotide sequence: TGTGCCAGCAGCTTTATCGGGACAGGGGACTATGGCTACACCTTC.

V gene TRBV24-1 combines with J gene TRBJ1-1; TRBD1 matches at 7 bases. The trim removed 9 bases at V and 4 bases at J, leaving 4 bases unmatched. The CDR3 totals 12 residues. The germline V gene encodes CDR1 KGHDR and CDR2 SFDVKD. CDR3 coding DNA: TGTGCCACCTCAGGGGGTCTCACTGAAGCTTTCTTT. This gives the protein CATSGGLTEAFF.

The chain combines TRBV3-1 (or the pseudogene TRBV3-2) with TRBJ2-3; 8 nucleotides line up with TRBD2. V gave up 4 bases and J gave up 6 bases; unmatched junction bases: 15. The CDR3 runs 17 residues. Per the germline V gene, CDR1 is LGHDT and CDR2 is YNNKEL (reference sequence). The CDR3 protein is CASSPLVGAGDPDTQYF. The CDR3 coding sequence is TGTGCCAGCAGCCCCCTAGTCGGAGCGGGGGACCCGGATACGCAGTATTTT.

The V and J genes are TRBV6-5 and TRBJ1-1, with a tentative D call TRBD1 (6 bases). This CDR3 contains 14 residues. The V and J ends lost 8 bases and 6 bases respectively, with 19 bases between them. From germline, CDR1 is MNHEY and CDR2 SVGAGI. The CDR3: CASPRSGVGAEAFF. The CDR3 coding sequence is TGTGCCAGCCCAAGATCAGGGGTGGGAGCTGAAGCTTTCTTT.

The rearrangement links TRBV19 to TRBJ1-1, with 7 bases matching TRBD1. This CDR3 has 13 residues. The J segment lost 5 bases and the V segment lost 3 bases, leaving 3 bases of the junction unmatched. Per germline, CDR1 LNHDA and CDR2 SQIVND (reference sequence). The CDR3 nucleotides read TGTGCCAGTAGTATGACAGGGAGGACTGAAGCTTTCTTT. Amino acids: CASSMTGRTEAFF.

The chain recombines TRBV18 with TRBJ1-2; D is ambiguous. The CDR3 is made up of 15 amino acids. V was trimmed by 4 bases and J by 4 bases, leaving 16 bases between them. Germline V lookup: CDR1 KGHSH, CDR2 LQKENI. The CDR3 DNA follows: TGTGCCAGCTCACTTCCCAATCCCGGAGGCTATGGCTACACCTTC. It encodes CASSLPNPGGYGYTF.

V is TRBV7-9 and J is TRBJ1-2, with 8 bases lining up with TRBD1. Per the germline V gene, CDR1 is SEHNR and CDR2 is FQNEAQ (reference sequence). J lost 8 bases, V lost 3 bases, and 8 bases had no gene match. CDR3 size: 14 residues. The CDR3 DNA reads TGTGCCAGCAGCTTGTCCCAGGGGGCGCGGGGCTACACCTTC. It specifies CASSLSQGARGYTF. Supplemented by reference TRBV7-9 and TRBJ1-2, the full variable domain reads DTGVSQNPRHKITKRGQNVTFRCDPISEHNRLYWYRQTLGQGPEFLTYFQNEAQLEKSRLLSDRFSAERPKGSFSTLEIQRTEQGDSAMYLCASSLSQGARGYTFGSGTRLTVV.

V gene TRBV6-6 combines with J gene TRBJ2-2; TRBD1 matches 8 bases. The CDR3 has 15 residues. Germline CDR1 reads MNHNY; CDR2 reads SVGAGI (reference sequence). The ends lost 0 bases at V and 6 bases at J; junction bases unmatched: 3. The CDR3: CASSYSDRVAGELFF. In DNA form, the CDR3 reads TGTGCCAGCAGTTACTCGGACAGGGTGGCCGGGGAGCTGTTTTTT.

The chain joins TRBV28 to TRBJ2-2; TRBD2 agrees at 11 bases. Trimming removed 6 bases from V and 5 bases from J; junction bases left unmatched: 5. This CDR3 has 15 amino acids. Germline-derived CDR1 and CDR2 are MDHEN and SYDVKM. For the CDR3, the DNA is TGTGCCAGCAGGATAGCGGGGGGGATAACCGGGGAGCTGTTTTTT. Amino acids: CASRIAGGITGELFF.

The genes are TRBV3-1 (or the pseudogene TRBV3-2) and TRBJ1-2, with 9 positions matching TRBD1. Germline trimming cut 3 bases from V and 6 bases from J; bases unmatched to any gene: 5. Germline CDR1 reads LGHDT; CDR2 reads YNNKEL (reference sequence). The CDR3 length is 14 residues. CDR3 DNA: TGTGCCAGCAGCCAGACAGGGACAGGGAATGGCTACACCTTC. Translation gives CASSQTGTGNGYTF.

This chain links TRBV10-1 with TRBJ2-7; possibly TRBD1 for D (6 bases). The germline V and J ends were trimmed by 7 bases and 1 base, with 11 bases remaining between them. This CDR3 is built from 13 residues. Germline V gives CDR1 WNHNN, CDR2 SYGVQD (reference sequence). CDR3 loop: CASKGGRSYEQYF. CDR3 sequence (DNA): TGCGCCAGCAAAGGGGGTCGTTCCTACGAGCAGTACTTC.

This chain connects TRBV5-3 to TRBJ1-6; no firm D call. TRBV5-3 is marked as an open reading frame, function uncertain. This CDR3 comprises 14 residues. Trimming removed 4 bases from V and 3 bases from J, with 8 bases in between. CDR3 nucleotides: TGTGCCAGAAGCGGCCGGAGCTATAATTCACCCCTCCACTTT. Residues: CARSGRSYNSPLHF.

The CDR3 coding sequence is TGTGCCACCCTTTCCGGGGGCTATGGCTACACCTTC. It yields the protein CATLSGGYGYTF. J is TRBJ1-2 and V is TRBV19; TRBD1 is a possible D gene (5 bases). The CDR3 spans 12 residues. V was shortened by 10 bases and J by 4 bases, with 13 bases between the two germline ends. Germline loops: CDR1 LNHDA, CDR2 SQIVND (reference sequence). Looking up the rest from reference TRBV19 and TRBJ1-2 gives the full variable domain: DGGITQSPKYLFRKEGQNVTLSCEQNLNHDAMYWYRQDPGQGLRLIYYSQIVNDFQKGDIAEGYSVSREKKESFPLTVTSAQKNPTAFYLCATLSGGYGYTFGSGTRLTVV.

The chain has TRBV30 and TRBJ2-1; perhaps TRBD1 as D (5 bases). The CDR3 extends over 13 amino acids. The ends were cut back, 0 bases at V and 7 bases at J, with 10 bases in the middle. Looked up from germline, CDR1 is GTSNPN and CDR2 is SVGIG (reference sequence). The CDR3 loop reads CAWSVDPGNEQFF. As DNA, the CDR3 is TGTGCCTGGAGTGTTGATCCAGGGAATGAGCAGTTCTTC. Full variable domain (remainder filled in from reference TRBV30 and TRBJ2-1): SQTIHQWPATLVQPVGSPLSLECTVEGTSNPNLYWYRQAAGRGLQLLFYSVGIGQISSEVPQNLSASRPQDRQFILSSKKLLLSDSGFYLCAWSVDPGNEQFFGPGTRLTVL.

The chain recombines TRBV11-2 with TRBJ2-5, with D uncertain. Trimming shortened V by 7 bases and J by 1 base, and 7 bases separated the two germline ends. This CDR3 region has 12 residues. Germline CDR1 and CDR2: SGHAT and FQNNGV. The CDR3 sequence: CASKPVQETQYF. DNA for the CDR3: TGTGCCAGCAAGCCCGTCCAAGAGACCCAGTACTTC. Full variable domain (rest looked up from reference TRBV11-2 and TRBJ2-5): EAGVAQSPRYKIIEKRQSVAFWCNPISGHATLYWYQQILGQGPKLLIQFQNNGVVDDSQLPKDRFSAERLKGVDSTLKIQPAKLEDSAVYLCASKPVQETQYFGPGTRLLVL.

This rearrangement joins TRBV5-1 to TRBJ2-3; the match to TRBD2 covers 10 bases. V lost 1 base to trimming and J lost 12 bases; unmatched junction nucleotides: 11. CDR1 is SGHRS, CDR2 YFSETQ, per germline. The CDR3 sequence is 15 residues long. CDR3 region: CASSLTSGNVRSQYF. The CDR3 bases are TGCGCCAGCAGCTTGACTAGCGGGAACGTACGATCCCAGTATTTT.

This clone was recorded only once. The limits of the CDR3 on the DNA are not certain, so only TCRdb's listed CDR3 is given. The rearrangement uses TRBV3-1 (or the pseudogene TRBV3-2) and TRBJ2-7; the table's TRBD2 call for D was not verified on the DNA. The CDR3 sequence runs 18 residues, both termini included. The germline CDR1 and CDR2 sequences are LGHDT and YNNKEL (reference sequence). CDR3: CASSQGSAGGLRAGEQYF.